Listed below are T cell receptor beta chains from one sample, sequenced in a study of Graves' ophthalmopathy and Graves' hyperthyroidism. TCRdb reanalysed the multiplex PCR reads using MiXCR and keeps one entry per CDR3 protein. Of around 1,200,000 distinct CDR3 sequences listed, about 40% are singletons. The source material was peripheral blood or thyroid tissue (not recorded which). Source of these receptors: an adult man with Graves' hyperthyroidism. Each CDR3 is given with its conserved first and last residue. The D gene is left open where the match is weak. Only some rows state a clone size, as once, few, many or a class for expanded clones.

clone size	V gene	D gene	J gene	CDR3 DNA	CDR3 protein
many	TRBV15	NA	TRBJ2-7	TGTGCCACCAGCCGGGGACCGAGGGAGCAGTACTTC	CATSRGPREQYF
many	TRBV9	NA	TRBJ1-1	TGTGCCAGCAGCGTGTGGCAGAACACTGAAGCTTTCTTT	CASSVWQNTEAFF
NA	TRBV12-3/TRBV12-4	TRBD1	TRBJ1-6	TGTGCCAGCAGGCAGGGACAGATGAGTAATTCACCCCTCCACTTT	CASRQGQMSNSPLHF
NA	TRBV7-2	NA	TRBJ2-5	TGCGCCAGCAGCCATTCGGGAAGCCGAGAGACCCAGTACTTC	CASSHSGSRETQYF
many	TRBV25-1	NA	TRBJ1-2	TGTGCCAGCAGTGAATACGCGGGACCGACGGATAGTGGCTACACCTTC	CASSEYAGPTDSGYTF
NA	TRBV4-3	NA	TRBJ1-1	TGCGCCAGCAGCCGCACCGCGGGGAGGGGAAGGACTGAAGCTTTCTTT	CASSRTAGRGRTEAFF
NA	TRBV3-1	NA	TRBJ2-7	TGTGCCAGCAGCCAAGTTTCAGGCTTCGAGCAGTACTTC	CASSQVSGFEQYF
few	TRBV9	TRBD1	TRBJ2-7	TGTGCCAGCAGGTATATCCCCGCCGGGACAGGGAAATACGAGCAGTACTTC	CASRYIPAGTGKYEQYF
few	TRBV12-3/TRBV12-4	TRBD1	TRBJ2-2	TGTGCCAGCAGTGCAACAGGGGTGGACACCGGGGAGCTGTTTTTT	CASSATGVDTGELFF
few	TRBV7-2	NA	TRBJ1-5	TGTGCCAGCAGCTTACCCGGGACGGCCGTTAATCAGCCCCAGCATTTT	CASSLPGTAVNQPQHF
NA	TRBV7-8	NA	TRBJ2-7	TGTGCCAGCAGTCCTGTCGGGCTCTCGTCCGAGCAGTACTTC	CASSPVGLSSEQYF
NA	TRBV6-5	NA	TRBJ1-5	TGTGCCAGCAGTGAACGCCTTTTCCAGGGGAATCAGCCCCAGCATTTT	CASSERLFQGNQPQHF
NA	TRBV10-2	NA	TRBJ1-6	TGCGCCAGCAGTGAGTCGACCAGGGGTTCCTATAATTCACCCCTCCACTTT	CASSESTRGSYNSPLHF
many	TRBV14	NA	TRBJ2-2	TGTGCCAGCAGCCAAGCCCGGCGAGCGAACACCGGGGAGCTGTTTTTT	CASSQARRANTGELFF
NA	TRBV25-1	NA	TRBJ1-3	TGTGCCAGCAGTCCCGGGACGGCCAGAAACACCATATATTTT	CASSPGTARNTIYF
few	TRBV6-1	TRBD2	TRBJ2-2	TGTGCCAGCTTATCGGGACTAGGGAACACCGGGGAGCTGTTTTTT	CASLSGLGNTGELFF
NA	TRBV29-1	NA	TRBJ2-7	TGCAGCTGGACGGCGACAGGGACTTCATACGAGCAGTACTTC	CSWTATGTSYEQYF
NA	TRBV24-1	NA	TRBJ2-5	TGTGCCACCAGTGACCGGGGGTGGACCCAGTACTTC	CATSDRGWTQYF
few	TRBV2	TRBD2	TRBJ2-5	TGTGCCAGCAATCCAGCGGGACCCCACCAAGAGACCCAGTACTTC	CASNPAGPHQETQYF
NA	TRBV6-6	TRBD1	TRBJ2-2	TGTGCCAGCAGGGCCGGGACAGCTATCACCGGGGAGCTGTTTTTT	CASRAGTAITGELFF
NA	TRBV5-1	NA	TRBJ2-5	TGCGCCAGCAGCTCGGGGATAGTTGAAGAGACCCAGTACTTC	CASSSGIVEETQYF
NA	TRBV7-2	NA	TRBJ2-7	TGTGCCAGCAGCTTAGTGGGTCGGTTCAGCTCCTACGAGCAGTACTTC	CASSLVGRFSSYEQYF
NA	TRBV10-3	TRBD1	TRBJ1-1	TGTGCCATCAGTGACGGGACAGCGGAAGCTTTCTTT	CAISDGTAEAFF
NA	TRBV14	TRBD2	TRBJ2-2	TGTGCCAGCAGCCCAGTAGCGGGAGCGGGGACCGGGGAGCTGTTTTTT	CASSPVAGAGTGELFF
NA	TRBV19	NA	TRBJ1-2	TGTGCCAGTAGTATAGGCAGCATTCTTACCTATGGCTACACCTTC	CASSIGSILTYGYTF
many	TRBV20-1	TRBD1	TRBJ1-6	TGCAGTGCTAGAGCTCAGGGGGGTTCACCCCTCCACTTT	CSARAQGGSPLHF
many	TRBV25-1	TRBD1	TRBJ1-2	TGTGCCAGCAGTACCCGGGACAGGGGCCTTTTTCCCTATGGCTACACCTTC	CASSTRDRGLFPYGYTF
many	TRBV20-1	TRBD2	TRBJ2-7	TGCAGTGCTAGACCGCGGGAGCTCCTCGTCTACGAGCAGTACTTC	CSARPRELLVYEQYF
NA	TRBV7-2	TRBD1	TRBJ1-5	TGTGCCAGCAGCCAAGCCGGGACAGGGTACAGTCAGCCCCAGCATTTT	CASSQAGTGYSQPQHF
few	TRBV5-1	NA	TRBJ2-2	TGCGCCAGCAGCTCGCTCGGTGTGGTCGGGGAGCTGTTTTTT	CASSSLGVVGELFF
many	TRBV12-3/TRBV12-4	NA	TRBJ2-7	TGTGCCAGCAGTCTCGCCGATGAGGTGCAGTACTTC	CASSLADEVQYF
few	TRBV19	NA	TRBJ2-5	TGTGCCAGTAGCGTTGGTGGGCGGGTCCAAGAGACCCAGTACTTC	CASSVGGRVQETQYF
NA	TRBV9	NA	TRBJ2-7	TGTGCCAGCAGCGCCGACTTGTCGACCTACGAGCAGTACTTC	CASSADLSTYEQYF